A selection of T cell receptor beta chains follows, all from one sample in a study of T cell clonotyping in hematopoietic cell transplantation. Some clones are missing from TCRdb's copy, which holds only in-frame ones; the method was immunoSEQ multiplex PCR. Of approximately 12,000 clones listed, roughly nine tenths are singletons. The material was PBMCs, obtained 100 days after allogeneic stem cell transplant. The receptor source for this set is a female patient between 55 and 75 years old who had an allogeneic stem cell transplant from an unrelated donor, so the T cells may come from the graft donor. Some clones in this sample may be carry-over from other donors' samples. Both conserved end residues are part of each CDR3. A D gene is named only where the DNA matches it firmly. Expanded clones get a size class; other rows say once, few or many, or leave the size out.

D gene: NA; J gene: TRBJ2-7; V gene: TRBV19; clone size: NA; CDR3 protein: CASEGEGLRQYF; CDR3 DNA: TGTGCCAGTGAGGGTGAGGGTTTGCGGCAGTACTTC
D gene: TRBD2; J gene: TRBJ2-5; V gene: TRBV29-1; clone size: NA; CDR3 protein: CSVARVWSGSEGETQYF; CDR3 DNA: TGCAGCGTGGCGAGGGTGTGGAGCGGGAGTGAGGGAGAGACCCAGTACTTC
D gene: NA; J gene: TRBJ2-1; V gene: TRBV5-4; clone size: NA; CDR3 protein: CASSWSGPRYNEQFF; CDR3 DNA: TGTGCCAGCAGCTGGTCGGGGCCCCGCTACAATGAGCAGTTCTTC
D gene: TRBD1; J gene: TRBJ1-2; V gene: TRBV5-1; clone size: NA; CDR3 protein: CASSPTGDLYGYTF; CDR3 DNA: TGCGCCAGCAGCCCGACAGGGGATCTCTATGGCTACACCTTC
D gene: NA; J gene: TRBJ1-1; V gene: TRBV14; clone size: NA; CDR3 protein: CASSQEGWGGGTEAFF; CDR3 DNA: TGTGCCAGCAGCCAAGAAGGTTGGGGGGGAGGCACTGAAGCTTTCTTT
D gene: NA; J gene: TRBJ1-1; V gene: TRBV28; clone size: NA; CDR3 protein: CASSLILNTEAFF; CDR3 DNA: TGTGCCAGCAGTTTAATACTAAACACTGAAGCTTTCTTT
D gene: NA; J gene: TRBJ2-7; V gene: TRBV5-1; clone size: NA; CDR3 protein: CASRDKAYEQYF; CDR3 DNA: TGCGCCAGTCGGGACAAAGCCTACGAGCAGTACTTC
D gene: NA; J gene: TRBJ2-7; V gene: TRBV7-9; clone size: NA; CDR3 protein: CASSLGYSSYEQYF; CDR3 DNA: TGTGCCAGCAGCTTGGGGTACAGCTCCTACGAGCAGTACTTC
D gene: TRBD1; J gene: TRBJ2-1; V gene: TRBV7-8; clone size: NA; CDR3 protein: CASSKTKGAGEQFF; CDR3 DNA: TGTGCCAGCAGCAAAACCAAGGGGGCGGGCGAGCAGTTCTTC
D gene: NA; J gene: TRBJ2-1; V gene: TRBV18; clone size: once; CDR3 protein: CASSLTDTRAEQFF; CDR3 DNA: TGTGCCAGCTCCCTCACGGATACTCGAGCTGAGCAGTTCTTC
D gene: NA; J gene: TRBJ1-1; V gene: TRBV7-8; clone size: NA; CDR3 protein: CASSPSDRAEAFF; CDR3 DNA: TGTGCCAGCAGCCCATCTGATAGGGCTGAAGCTTTCTTT
D gene: NA; J gene: TRBJ1-5; V gene: TRBV7-2; clone size: NA; CDR3 protein: CASSLVGNNQPQHF; CDR3 DNA: TGTGCCAGCAGCTTAGTCGGGAACAATCAGCCCCAGCATTTT
D gene: NA; J gene: TRBJ2-7; V gene: TRBV19; clone size: NA; CDR3 protein: CASSIGQPYEQYF; CDR3 DNA: TGTGCCAGTAGTATAGGGCAGCCGTACGAGCAGTACTTC
D gene: NA; J gene: TRBJ1-5; V gene: TRBV19; clone size: NA; CDR3 protein: CATQWGGRQPQHF; CDR3 DNA: TGTGCCACCCAGTGGGGGGGCAGGCAGCCCCAGCATTTT
D gene: NA; J gene: TRBJ2-2; V gene: TRBV7-2; clone size: once; CDR3 protein: CASSFRGVAVNTGELFF; CDR3 DNA: TGTGCCAGCAGCTTTAGGGGGGTAGCAGTAAACACCGGGGAGCTGTTTTTT
D gene: NA; J gene: TRBJ2-2; V gene: TRBV29-1; clone size: NA; CDR3 protein: CSVLTGMVDTGELFF; CDR3 DNA: TGCAGCGTCCTAACAGGGATGGTGGACACCGGGGAGCTGTTTTTT
D gene: NA; J gene: TRBJ2-3; V gene: TRBV5-1; clone size: NA; CDR3 protein: CASRREADTQYF; CDR3 DNA: TGCGCCAGCAGGCGAGAAGCAGATACGCAGTATTTT
D gene: NA; J gene: TRBJ2-1; V gene: TRBV4-3; clone size: NA; CDR3 protein: CASSQERGGYNEQFF; CDR3 DNA: TGCGCCAGCAGCCAAGAAAGGGGAGGATACAATGAGCAGTTCTTC
D gene: NA; J gene: TRBJ1-5; V gene: TRBV7-2; clone size: NA; CDR3 protein: CASSFLNQPQHF; CDR3 DNA: TGTGCCAGCAGTTTCTTGAATCAGCCCCAGCATTTT
D gene: NA; J gene: TRBJ2-3; V gene: TRBV6-7; clone size: NA; CDR3 protein: CASSYPSAGGDTQYF; CDR3 DNA: TGTGCCAGCAGTTACCCTAGCGCCGGGGGAGATACGCAGTATTTT
D gene: TRBD1; J gene: TRBJ1-1; V gene: TRBV19; clone size: NA; CDR3 protein: CASSTTPQGMNTEAFF; CDR3 DNA: TGTGCCAGTAGTACTACCCCACAGGGGATGAACACTGAAGCTTTCTTT
D gene: TRBD1; J gene: TRBJ2-3; V gene: TRBV9; clone size: NA; CDR3 protein: CASSSIGTGTNTQYF; CDR3 DNA: TGTGCCAGCAGCTCGATAGGGACAGGGACAAATACGCAGTATTTT
D gene: NA; J gene: TRBJ2-2; V gene: TRBV7-8; clone size: NA; CDR3 protein: CASSFEGELFF; CDR3 DNA: TGTGCCAGCAGCTTTGAGGGGGAGCTGTTTTTT
D gene: NA; J gene: TRBJ1-1; V gene: TRBV19; clone size: NA; CDR3 protein: CASNQGRTEAFF; CDR3 DNA: TGTGCCAGTAATCAGGGGAGGACTGAAGCTTTCTTT
D gene: NA; J gene: TRBJ1-2; V gene: TRBV5-4; clone size: NA; CDR3 protein: CASSTGGNTPPGDYGYTF; CDR3 DNA: TGTGCCAGCAGCACCGGGGGGAACACGCCTCCGGGGGACTATGGCTACACCTTC
D gene: NA; J gene: TRBJ1-1; V gene: TRBV13; clone size: NA; CDR3 protein: CASSLQGAANTEAFF; CDR3 DNA: TGTGCCAGCAGTTTACAGGGCGCGGCGAACACTGAAGCTTTCTTT
D gene: TRBD2; J gene: TRBJ2-3; V gene: TRBV7-2; clone size: NA; CDR3 protein: CASRGGRETDTQYF; CDR3 DNA: TGTGCCAGCCGAGGCGGGAGAGAGACAGATACGCAGTATTTT